This T cell receptor beta chain emerged from a study of blood T cell repertoires in COVID-19. Study context: Sites in the United States, Italy and Spain provided acute and convalescent COVID-19 samples.

There are 15 residues in the CDR3. Trimming cost V 6 bases and J 10 bases, with 19 bases left between them. Individuals aged roughly 18 to 100 years were recruited from about two dozen US areas. In the authors' workflow: Amplifying reference gene primers gave estimates of nucleated cell counts. Produced via immunoSEQ multiplex PCR; TCRdb's table is partial and in-frame only. V and J calls and clone size come straight from that table; D and trimming were deduced from the DNA. Counted here are 280,000 or so clones, 90% occurring once; the ten biggest clones make up less than 2%. The sequence came from a woman between 18 and 30 years old with acute COVID-19. The specimen was PBMCs or T cells enriched from blood (not recorded which). The J gene is TRBJ1-6, the V gene TRBV6-7; maybe TRBD1 (6 bases). TRBV6-7 is an ORF; its function is uncertain. Written as DNA, the CDR3 is TGTGCCAGCAGCTCCGGGGGGGCTGAAATCTCACCCCTCCACTTT. Protein product: CASSSGGAEISPLHF.